These T cell receptor beta chains were read from a single sample in a study of T cell responses to AZD1222 COVID-19 vaccine. The method was immunoSEQ multiplex PCR; TCRdb's version includes in-frame clones alone and lacks a portion of them. In the table there are about 140,000 clones, 85% to 95% of which are singletons. Here the sequenced sample was peripheral blood, taken after recovery from COVID-19. The receptors here all came from an adult who had recovered from COVID-19. The CDR3 runs from the conserved cysteine through the conserved F or W. Fields, in order: CDR3 protein, CDR3 DNA, CDR3 length, V gene, J gene, D gene, clone size. D genes are given only for firm matches. Some rows have no size entry. The others give once, few or many, or a class for an expanded clone.

CDR3 protein: CASSEGFPGNDTQYF; CDR3 DNA: TGTGCCAGCAGTGAGGGCTTTCCCGGCAATGATACGCAGTATTTT; CDR3 length: 15; V gene: TRBV2; J gene: TRBJ2-3; D gene: .; clone size: .
CDR3 protein: CASSWGDTEAFF; CDR3 DNA: TGCGCCAGCAGCTGGGGGGATACTGAAGCTTTCTTT; CDR3 length: 12; V gene: TRBV5-1; J gene: TRBJ1-1; D gene: .; clone size: .
CDR3 protein: CAISSGGHSAKYF; CDR3 DNA: TGTGCCATCAGTTCCGGCGGACACTCGGCAAAGTACTTC; CDR3 length: 13; V gene: TRBV10-3; J gene: TRBJ2-7; D gene: .; clone size: .
CDR3 protein: CASSPDRGGDTQYF; CDR3 DNA: TGTGCCAGCAGCCCGGACAGGGGGGGAGATACGCAGTATTTT; CDR3 length: 14; V gene: TRBV5-4; J gene: TRBJ2-3; D gene: TRBD1; clone size: .
CDR3 protein: CASTHTGDTEAFF; CDR3 DNA: TGTGCCAGTACCCATACAGGAGACACTGAAGCTTTCTTT; CDR3 length: 13; V gene: TRBV6-5; J gene: TRBJ1-1; D gene: .; clone size: .
CDR3 protein: CASSSQSGNTGELFF; CDR3 DNA: TGCGCCAGCAGTTCCCAAAGCGGGAACACCGGGGAGCTGTTTTTT; CDR3 length: 15; V gene: TRBV5-1; J gene: TRBJ2-2; D gene: .; clone size: .
CDR3 protein: CASSPSGFYGYTF; CDR3 DNA: TGTGCCAGCAGTCCCTCAGGGTTCTATGGCTACACCTTC; CDR3 length: 13; V gene: TRBV28; J gene: TRBJ1-2; D gene: .; clone size: .
CDR3 protein: CASSLTTRREETQYF; CDR3 DNA: TGCGCCAGCAGCTTGACCACGAGGCGCGAAGAGACCCAGTACTTC; CDR3 length: 15; V gene: TRBV5-1; J gene: TRBJ2-5; D gene: .; clone size: .
CDR3 protein: CASSLSGGNTEAFF; CDR3 DNA: TGTGCCAGCAGTTTATCAGGGGGGAACACTGAAGCTTTCTTT; CDR3 length: 14; V gene: TRBV27; J gene: TRBJ1-1; D gene: .; clone size: .
CDR3 protein: CSVDSGPTDTQYF; CDR3 DNA: TGCAGCGTTGATAGCGGCCCCACAGATACGCAGTATTTT; CDR3 length: 13; V gene: TRBV29-1; J gene: TRBJ2-3; D gene: .; clone size: .
CDR3 protein: CASSVGGAGGTNTEAFF; CDR3 DNA: TGTGCCAGCAGCGTAGGAGGTGCAGGGGGGACGAACACTGAAGCTTTCTTT; CDR3 length: 17; V gene: TRBV9; J gene: TRBJ1-1; D gene: TRBD1; clone size: .
CDR3 protein: CSVVGASKSYEQYF; CDR3 DNA: TGCAGCGTTGTGGGGGCGAGTAAATCCTACGAGCAGTACTTC; CDR3 length: 14; V gene: TRBV29-1; J gene: TRBJ2-7; D gene: .; clone size: .
CDR3 protein: CASRDTGTYNEQFF; CDR3 DNA: TGTGCCAGCAGAGATACCGGGACTTACAATGAGCAGTTCTTC; CDR3 length: 14; V gene: TRBV5-4; J gene: TRBJ2-1; D gene: .; clone size: once
CDR3 protein: CAWSGLNRDSPLHF; CDR3 DNA: TGTGCCTGGAGTGGACTAAACAGGGATTCACCCCTCCACTTT; CDR3 length: 14; V gene: TRBV30; J gene: TRBJ1-6; D gene: .; clone size: .
CDR3 protein: CATSAPGLNTIYF; CDR3 DNA: TGTGCCACCAGTGCCCCAGGCCTGAACACCATATATTTT; CDR3 length: 13; V gene: TRBV24-1; J gene: TRBJ1-3; D gene: .; clone size: .
CDR3 protein: CASSQGYSRSPLHF; CDR3 DNA: TGTGCCAGCAGCCAAGGCTACTCAAGATCACCCCTCCACTTT; CDR3 length: 14; V gene: TRBV3-1/TRBV3-2; J gene: TRBJ1-6; D gene: .; clone size: .
CDR3 protein: CASSPVLTGAPSNEQFF; CDR3 DNA: TGTGCCAGCAGCCCGGTTCTGACAGGGGCCCCCTCCAATGAGCAGTTCTTC; CDR3 length: 17; V gene: TRBV5-4; J gene: TRBJ2-1; D gene: TRBD1; clone size: .
CDR3 protein: CASSLGAGAYEQYF; CDR3 DNA: TGTGCCAGCAGCTTAGGGGCGGGAGCCTACGAGCAGTACTTC; CDR3 length: 14; V gene: TRBV7-3; J gene: TRBJ2-7; D gene: TRBD2; clone size: .
CDR3 protein: CASSTRLHIGNTEAFF; CDR3 DNA: TGTGCCAGTAGTACCCGTCTACATATAGGAAACACTGAAGCTTTCTTT; CDR3 length: 16; V gene: TRBV19; J gene: TRBJ1-1; D gene: .; clone size: .
CDR3 protein: CAQPLGTGFMNEQYF; CDR3 DNA: TGTGCTCAACCGTTGGGGACAGGGTTTATGAACGAGCAGTACTTC; CDR3 length: 15; V gene: TRBV28; J gene: TRBJ2-7; D gene: TRBD1; clone size: once
CDR3 protein: CASSSWGNTEAFF; CDR3 DNA: TGCGCCAGCAGCTCCTGGGGGAACACTGAAGCTTTCTTT; CDR3 length: 13; V gene: TRBV5-1; J gene: TRBJ1-1; D gene: .; clone size: .
CDR3 protein: CASSYGGKGNQPQHF; CDR3 DNA: TGTGCCAGCAGTTACGGAGGGAAAGGTAATCAGCCCCAGCATTTT; CDR3 length: 15; V gene: TRBV6-5; J gene: TRBJ1-5; D gene: .; clone size: .
CDR3 protein: CASRRLLALQETQYF; CDR3 DNA: TGTGCCAGCAGGCGCCTGCTAGCGTTACAAGAGACCCAGTACTTC; CDR3 length: 15; V gene: TRBV28; J gene: TRBJ2-5; D gene: .; clone size: .
CDR3 protein: CASSSGGASEKLFF; CDR3 DNA: TGTGCCAGCAGCTCCGGGGGGGCGAGTGAAAAACTGTTTTTT; CDR3 length: 14; V gene: TRBV28; J gene: TRBJ1-4; D gene: .; clone size: .
CDR3 protein: CASSYLGTSAQNEQFF; CDR3 DNA: TGTGCCAGCAGTTACCTCGGGACTAGCGCCCAAAATGAGCAGTTCTTC; CDR3 length: 16; V gene: TRBV6-5; J gene: TRBJ2-1; D gene: TRBD2; clone size: .
CDR3 protein: CASSGAWGRGNTIYF; CDR3 DNA: TGTGCCAGCAGCGGTGCATGGGGGCGGGGAAACACCATATATTTT; CDR3 length: 15; V gene: TRBV9; J gene: TRBJ1-3; D gene: .; clone size: .
CDR3 protein: CASSPPGFTYGYTF; CDR3 DNA: TGTGCCAGCAGCCCCCCCGGGTTCACCTATGGCTACACCTTC; CDR3 length: 14; V gene: TRBV28; J gene: TRBJ1-2; D gene: .; clone size: .